The clone carrying this T cell receptor (beta chain) has a count of ten or more. The target antigen is unknown. This sample was taken from a study of Graves' ophthalmopathy and Graves' hyperthyroidism. Study conclusions and caveats: Detected in blood as well were most expanded thyroid clonotypes with frequency above 0.001.

The CDR3 covers 13 residues. Germline CDR1 reads SGHKS; CDR2 reads YYEKEE (reference sequence). Germline trimming cut 3 bases from V and 7 bases from J; bases unmatched to any gene: 3. The authors amplified TCR beta CDR3 regions, and they did so from RNA transcripts for repertoire sequencing. Second-round multiplex PCR came after a first-round RT-PCR that employed HTBI primers. Each CDR3 protein is one row after TCRdb ran MiXCR on the multiplex PCR reads. The sample lists around 670,000 distinct CDR3 sequences, 35% to 50% seen once, with about 40% in the top ten. This TCR was recovered from an adult man with Graves' ophthalmopathy. The chain employs TRBV5-5 and TRBJ2-7; TRBD1 agrees at 11 bases. The sequencing input was peripheral blood. CDR3 DNA: TGTGCCAGCAGCTCGGACAGGGGGCGAGAGCAGTACTTC. Its translation is CASSSDRGREQYF.